The 25 T cell receptor beta chains reported below all come from one sample, sequenced in a study of regulatory T cells in long-lasting Graves disease. The time point denotes: newly diagnosed GD, antithyroid drugs for less than 3 months. PBMC-derived RNA was used for the TCR library. CDR3 regions were amplified by Arm-PCR using iRepertoire HTBI primers to build TCR beta libraries. TCRdb reanalysed the multiplex PCR reads using MiXCR and keeps one entry per CDR3 protein. The sample has hundreds of thousands of distinct CDR3 sequences; roughly 16% are singletons. This sample was also put to use in a study of T cells in Graves' hyperthyroidism and ophthalmopathy.

The starting material was peripheral blood mononuclear cells (PBMCs), obtained at new diagnosis, from a patient treated with antithyroid drugs. These receptors were collected from a woman in her 30s with Graves disease.

This clonotype showed up just a few times. This sequence joins TRBV5-5 and TRBJ2-3, with TRBD2 identical over 8 bases. CDR3 size: 12 residues. Germline trimming cut 2 bases from V and 13 bases from J; bases unmatched to any gene: 6. The germline gives CDR1 SGHKS, CDR2 YYEKEE (reference sequence). Written as DNA, the CDR3 is TGTGCCAGCAGCTTACAGCGGGAGTTAGAGTATTTT. Protein product: CASSLQRELEYF.

V and J are TRBV5-1 and TRBJ1-4; 7 bases map to TRBD1. The CDR3 sequence is 15 residues long. J lost 3 bases, V lost 4 bases, and 6 bases had no gene match. Germline assignment: CDR1 SGHRS and CDR2 YFSETQ. In DNA form, the CDR3 reads TGCGCCAGCAGCCCAACAGGGGTACCTAATGAAAAACTGTTTTTT. This encodes CASSPTGVPNEKLFF.

This clonotype has ten or more counts. This chain joins TRBV27 and TRBJ1-2; 7 nucleotides line up with TRBD1. The CDR3 is 15 residues long. Germline V gene lookup returns CDR1 MNHEY and CDR2 SMNVEV (reference sequence). Trimming cost V 0 bases and J 8 bases; bases outside gene matches: 9. CDR3 amino acids: CASSLSATGIGGYTF. As DNA, the CDR3 is TGTGCCAGCAGTTTATCGGCGACAGGGATAGGGGGCTACACCTTC.

This clonotype was detected ten times or more. The V gene is TRBV30, the J gene TRBJ1-4; D gene uncertain. V was pared by 0 bases and J by 0 bases, with 2 bases between. Germline CDR1 and CDR2: GTSNPN and SVGIG (reference sequence). This CDR3 contains 13 residues. The CDR3 nucleotides read TGTGCCTGGAGTGTGACAACTAATGAAAAACTGTTTTTT. Encoded protein: CAWSVTTNEKLFF.

In its sample, this clonotype was seen many times. The chain employs TRBV6-6 and TRBJ2-2; D perhaps matches TRBD2 (6 bases). The CDR3 extends over 16 amino acids. Germline V CDR1 and CDR2: MNHNY, SVGAGI (reference sequence). Trimming stripped 0 bases from V and 5 bases from J, with 13 bases between. DNA of the CDR3: TGTGCCAGCAGTTACTCGATCACGGGGGTTACCGGGGAGCTGTTTTTT. Translation gives CASSYSITGVTGELFF.

The rearrangement joins TRBV18 to TRBJ1-6, with TRBD1 matching over 7 bases. The length of the CDR3 is 16 residues. The germline V gene has CDR1 KGHSH and CDR2 LQKENI. V gave up 2 bases and J gave up 6 bases; unmatched junction bases: 7. The CDR3 nucleotides read TGTGCCAGCTCACCAAGTGCCGGGACAGTTAATTCACCCCTCCACTTT. As protein: CASSPSAGTVNSPLHF.

This clonotype came up many times. The chain recombines TRBV11-2 with TRBJ2-7; D unclear. The V end lost 1 base, the J end lost 3 bases, and 4 bases lay between the germline ends. CDR3 length: 12 amino acids. CDR1 is SGHAT and CDR2 is FQNNGV in the germline V gene. As DNA, the CDR3 is TGTGCCAGCAGCTTAGCGGACTACGAGCAGTACTTC. Protein sequence: CASSLADYEQYF.

This clonotype showed up just a few times. This sequence joins TRBV5-4 and TRBJ2-1; 13 bases map to TRBD2. The J segment lost 10 bases and the V segment lost 0 bases, leaving 1 base of the junction unmatched. The CDR3 extends over 14 amino acids. Germline values: CDR1 SGHNT, CDR2 YYREEE (reference sequence). The CDR3 sequence is CASSLGTSGSEQFF. CDR3 coding DNA: TGTGCCAGCAGCTTGGGGACTAGCGGGAGCGAGCAGTTCTTC.

This clonotype was picked up a small number of times. The chain recombines TRBV12-3 or TRBV12-4 with TRBJ2-2, with D perhaps matching TRBD1 (6 bases). The CDR3 sequence is 12 residues long. V lost 5 bases, J lost 11 bases, and 12 bases lay in between. This CDR3 is CASSTRQEELFF. CDR3 sequence (DNA): TGTGCCAGCAGTACCAGACAGGAAGAGCTGTTTTTT.

This clonotype was counted at least ten times. The chain joins TRBV20-1 to TRBJ2-1, with 8 bases matching TRBD2. J lost 6 bases, V lost 0 bases, and 4 bases had no gene match. Germline V gives CDR1 DFQATT, CDR2 SNEGSKA (reference sequence). The CDR3 is 14 amino acids. The CDR3 loop reads CSAREASGSNEQFF. Written as DNA, the CDR3 is TGCAGTGCTAGAGAGGCCAGCGGGAGCAATGAGCAGTTCTTC.

V and J are TRBV7-6 and TRBJ1-4; TRBD1 agrees at 8 bases. This CDR3 is built from 16 residues. V shed 5 bases, J shed 7 bases, and the junction held 12 bases outside the gene matches. CDR1 SGHVS and CDR2 FNYEAQ come from the germline V gene. The DNA for the CDR3 is TGTGCCAGCAGCCCAGGGGGCCGAGAGGGCGGTGAAAAACTGTTTTTT. This gives the protein CASSPGGREGGEKLFF.

This clonotype has a count of ten or more. V and J are TRBV7-9 and TRBJ2-5; no definite D call. Germline V lookup: CDR1 SEHNR, CDR2 FQNEAQ (reference sequence). The V end lost 8 bases, the J end lost 0 bases, and 4 bases lay between the germline ends. CDR3 length equals 11 residues. CDR3 bases: TGTGCCAGCGGGGACCAAGAGACCCAGTACTTC. This encodes CASGDQETQYF.

The rearrangement uses TRBV7-2 and TRBJ2-3; 8 bases are shared with TRBD1. V lost 2 bases and J lost 4; bases outside the gene matches: 11. CDR3 length: 17 amino acids. Germline V gene data show CDR1 as SGHTA and CDR2 as FQGNSA. The CDR3 coding sequence is TGTGCCAGCAGCTTATCCCCAGGACAGGGTTGGGCAGATACGCAGTATTTT. This codes for CASSLSPGQGWADTQYF.

This chain uses TRBV14 with TRBJ2-5; D gene unclear. Germline V gene data show CDR1 as SGHDN and CDR2 as FVKESK. There are 16 residues in the CDR3. V shed 3 bases and J shed 5 bases, with 19 bases lying between them. CDR3 sequence: CASSHPPEDPRETQYF. CDR3 bases: TGTGCCAGCAGCCACCCCCCTGAGGATCCCCGGGAGACCCAGTACTTC.

This clonotype has more than one count but fewer than ten. V usage is TRBV6-1 and J usage is TRBJ1-5; D is possibly TRBD1 (5 bases). Per the germline V gene, CDR1 is MNHNS and CDR2 is SASEGT. V shed 6 bases and J shed 7 bases, with 13 bases lying between them. This CDR3 is 13 amino acids long. CDR3 in DNA: TGTGCCAGCAGAGTCGACGGGGGGCAGCCCCAGCATTTT. Translated, it gives CASRVDGGQPQHF.

The sample holds a few counts of this clonotype. V and J are TRBV20-1 and TRBJ2-7, with 11 bases matching TRBD2. Trimming removed 6 bases from V and 6 bases from J; junction bases left unmatched: 19. CDR1 is DFQATT, CDR2 SNEGSKA, per germline (reference sequence). The CDR3 is 17 amino acids. This chain's CDR3 is CSAPGRLAGTGFGEQYF. The CDR3 nucleotides are TGCAGTGCCCCCGGACGACTAGCGGGGACGGGTTTCGGCGAGCAGTACTTC.

In its sample, this clonotype was seen a few times. This sequence joins TRBV6-1 and TRBJ2-7, with D maybe TRBD2 (6 bases). The CDR3 totals 15 residues. Deletions cut 5 bases from V and 1 base from J, with 15 bases between. CDR1 is MNHNS and CDR2 is SASEGT in the germline V gene. The CDR3 sequence is CASSRSGFNSYEQYF. The DNA of the CDR3 is TGTGCCAGCAGTCGGAGCGGGTTTAATTCCTACGAGCAGTACTTC.

The chain uses TRBV28 and TRBJ1-4, with D uncertain. This CDR3 has 16 residues. Trimming took 6 bases from V and 2 from J, leaving 16 bases between them. Germline V gives CDR1 MDHEN, CDR2 SYDVKM. CDR3: CASSQEIHPTNEKLFF. Written as DNA, the CDR3 is TGTGCCAGCAGCCAAGAAATCCATCCGACTAATGAAAAACTGTTTTTT.

The chain carries TRBV20-1 and TRBJ1-1; 7 bases agree with TRBD1. This CDR3 comprises 15 residues. V lost 5 bases to trimming and J lost 6 bases; unmatched junction nucleotides: 15. Germline CDR1 DFQATT, CDR2 SNEGSKA (reference sequence). Here the CDR3 reads CSADGNRGVGAEAFF. DNA for the CDR3: TGCAGTGCTGATGGTAACAGGGGAGTGGGGGCTGAAGCTTTCTTT.

This clonotype appeared many times. This sequence joins TRBV12-3 or TRBV12-4 and TRBJ2-7, with a possible D match to TRBD2 (6 bases). V was trimmed by 4 bases and J by 6 bases, leaving 22 bases between them. This CDR3 has 16 residues. CDR3 loop: CASSSAGTGKGFEQYF. DNA of the CDR3: TGTGCCAGCAGTTCTGCTGGGACTGGAAAAGGCTTCGAGCAGTACTTC.

This clonotype occurred many times. The rearrangement links TRBV6-1 to TRBJ1-2; a possible D gene is TRBD1 (5 bases). Germline values: CDR1 MNHNS, CDR2 SASEGT. The CDR3 totals 15 residues. V was shortened by 4 bases and J by 4 bases, with 16 bases between the two germline ends. CDR3 protein: CASSAQGIPIYGYTF. In DNA, the CDR3 is TGTGCCAGCAGTGCGCAGGGAATTCCCATCTATGGCTACACCTTC.

The chain couples TRBV30 to TRBJ2-5; D perhaps matches TRBD1 (5 bases). The germline V and J ends were trimmed by 3 bases and 5 bases, with 13 bases remaining between them. This CDR3 spans 13 amino acids. Looked up from germline, CDR1 is GTSNPN and CDR2 is SVGIG (reference sequence). The CDR3 reads CAWRKARVETQYF. DNA for the CDR3: TGTGCCTGGAGAAAGGCCAGGGTGGAGACCCAGTACTTC.

This clonotype was observed many times. The chain is built from TRBV12-3 or TRBV12-4 and TRBJ1-3; D unresolved. This CDR3 has 13 amino acids. With 6 bases removed from V and 6 bases from J, the gap between germline ends came to 12 bases. In DNA, the CDR3 is TGTGCCAGCAGCACCCCGCCCGAAAACACCATATATTTT. It is translated as CASSTPPENTIYF.

This clonotype was detected once. The chain carries TRBV25-1 and TRBJ1-2; weak D call: TRBD1 (5 bases). The V gene lost 8 bases and the J gene lost 5 bases, with 27 bases spanning the gap. The length of the CDR3 is 17 residues. CDR1 MGHDK and CDR2 SYGVNS come from the germline V gene. CDR3 protein: CASPIGKGPWGDYGYTF. DNA for the CDR3: TGTGCCAGCCCCATCGGGAAGGGACCATGGGGCGATTATGGCTACACCTTC.

This clonotype was seen at least ten times. The CDR3 reads CASRDGLRYGYTF. CDR3 in DNA: TGTGCCAGCAGGGACGGGTTACGTTATGGCTACACCTTC. The chain joins TRBV6-1 to TRBJ1-2; no reliable D call. The CDR3 has 13 amino acids. The germline CDR1 and CDR2 sequences are MNHNS and SASEGT. The V and J ends lost 6 bases and 5 bases respectively, with 13 bases between them.